Following are 24 T cell receptor beta chains from one sample sequenced in a study of cytomegalovirus exposure and HLA in healthy donors. Use of 60 Vbeta and 13 Jbeta primers characterized the PCR. TCRdb's copy holds only in-frame clones and misses some; the assay was immunoSEQ multiplex PCR. The sample lists around 130,000 clones; 80% to 85% were seen once. Material for sequencing was PBMCs. Receptors originate from a man younger than 35 in good health and CMV-seronegative.

This clone was found a few times. Mismatch with germline at one junction end may stem from a read error. The V gene is TRBV7-2, the J gene TRBJ2-7; TRBD2 matches 8 bases. The CDR3 totals 13 residues. The germline V gene has CDR1 SGHTA and CDR2 FQGNSA. Written as DNA, the CDR3 is TGTGCCAGCAGCATAGCGGGGCTCTACGAGCAGTACTTC. Translating gives CASSIAGLYEQYF.

This chain links TRBV10-1 with TRBJ2-2, with TRBD1 identical over 7 bases. The germline gives CDR1 WNHNN, CDR2 SYGVQD (reference sequence). This CDR3 region has 18 residues. V lost 6 bases to trimming and J lost 1 base; unmatched junction nucleotides: 14. DNA of the CDR3: TGCGCCAGCAGCCTCGAACCCGGGACAGCGGTGAACACCGGGGAGCTGTTTTTT. This gives the protein CASSLEPGTAVNTGELFF.

A word on this clone: At one end, the junction sequence differs from germline, possibly due to a read error. The chain is built from TRBV6-6 and TRBJ1-2, with a possible D match to TRBD1 (5 bases). This CDR3 has 14 amino acids. Germline values: CDR1 MNHNY, CDR2 SVGAGI (reference sequence). The CDR3 DNA is TGTGCCGGCAGTTACCAGGGCGGCAGCTATGGCTACACCTTC. Translating gives CAGSYQGGSYGYTF.

The chain couples TRBV13 to TRBJ1-1; D uncertain. V dropped 3 bases and J dropped 1 base, with 6 bases sitting between them. The CDR3 spans 13 residues. The germline V gene encodes CDR1 PRHDT and CDR2 FYEKMQ (reference sequence). Here the CDR3 reads CASSFAGNTEAFF. CDR3 in DNA: TGTGCCAGCAGCTTTGCGGGGAACACTGAAGCTTTCTTT. Full variable domain (outside the CDR3, taken from reference TRBV13 and TRBJ1-1): AAGVIQSPRHLIKEKRETATLKCYPIPRHDTVYWYQQGPGQDPQFLISFYEKMQSDKGSIPDRFSAQQFSDYHSELNMSSLELGDSALYFCASSFAGNTEAFFGQGTRLTVV.

The chain recombines TRBV19 with TRBJ1-1, with D tentatively TRBD1 (6 bases). With 4 bases removed from V and 0 bases from J, the gap between germline ends came to 15 bases. The length of the CDR3 is 16 residues. The V gene's germline CDR1 is LNHDA and CDR2 SQIVND (reference sequence). This CDR3 reads CASSKPRGWMNTEAFF. For the CDR3, the DNA is TGTGCCAGTAGTAAGCCCAGGGGATGGATGAACACTGAAGCTTTCTTT.

CDR3 bases: TGTGCCAGCAGCTCCGGACACTATAATTCACCCCTCCACTTT. It encodes CASSSGHYNSPLHF. This chain joins TRBV7-8 and TRBJ1-6; D is perhaps TRBD1 (5 bases). The CDR3 consists of 14 residues. CDR1 and CDR2 from the germline V gene are SGHVS and FQNEAQ. Trimming removed 4 bases at V and 3 bases at J, with 7 bases between.

The V gene is TRBV9, the J gene TRBJ2-3; 16 bases map to TRBD2. J gave up 0 bases and V 3 bases, and 7 bases lay outside the gene matches. The CDR3 has 19 amino acids. In germline, CDR1 is SGDLS, CDR2 YYNGEE. The CDR3 bases are TGTGCCAGCAGCGCACCCGGGACTAGCGGGGGGGCAAGCACAGATACGCAGTATTTT. Translation: CASSAPGTSGGASTDTQYF.

This clone appeared once. The V and J genes are TRBV4-1 and TRBJ1-1, with unresolved D. V was cut by 3 bases and J by 0 bases, with 5 bases left in between. This CDR3 contains 13 residues. Per germline, CDR1 MGHRA and CDR2 YSYEKL. The CDR3 bases are TGCGCCAGCAGCCAGGGCATGAACACTGAAGCTTTCTTT. Translation: CASSQGMNTEAFF.

The chain couples TRBV10-3 to TRBJ2-1; D remains unclear. The CDR3 has 12 amino acids. CDR1 ENHRY and CDR2 SYGVKD come from the germline V gene. Trimming cost V 8 bases and J 10 bases, with 15 bases left between them. CDR3 sequence reads: CAISPGSGEQFF. CDR3 nucleotide sequence: TGTGCCATCTCCCCCGGGTCCGGAGAGCAGTTCTTC.

This clone was recorded a few times. The chain couples TRBV10-2 to TRBJ2-1; TRBD1 matches 8 bases. Per the germline V gene, CDR1 is WSHSY and CDR2 is SAAADI. This CDR3 spans 15 amino acids. J gave up 0 bases and V 6 bases, and 4 bases lay outside the gene matches. The chain's CDR3 is CASREDRVSYNEQFF. CDR3 sequence (DNA): TGCGCCAGCAGAGAGGACAGGGTCTCCTACAATGAGCAGTTCTTC.

The J gene is TRBJ2-7, the V gene TRBV18, with 9 bases identical to TRBD1. Looked up from germline, CDR1 is KGHSH and CDR2 is LQKENI. Germline trimming cut 2 bases from V and 5 bases from J; bases unmatched to any gene: 1. The CDR3 extends over 13 amino acids. Here the CDR3 reads CASSPTGGNEQYF. For the CDR3, the DNA is TGTGCCAGCTCACCAACAGGGGGCAACGAGCAGTACTTC.

This chain connects TRBV5-1 to TRBJ2-7; 7 bases line up with TRBD1. V was pared by 1 base and J by 3 bases, with 4 bases of the junction left unmatched. Looked up from germline, CDR1 is SGHRS and CDR2 is YFSETQ. The CDR3 loop spans 14 amino acids. For the CDR3, the DNA is TGCGCCAGCAGCTTGAAAGGGGGCCGCTACGAGCAGTACTTC. Translating gives CASSLKGGRYEQYF.

This chain connects TRBV27 to TRBJ2-7, with 9 nucleotides matching TRBD1. This CDR3 is 15 amino acids long. Germline V lookup: CDR1 MNHEY, CDR2 SMNVEV (reference sequence). J was trimmed by 2 bases and V by 4 bases; bases with no gene match: 6. The CDR3: CASSYSTGGAYEQYF. In DNA form, the CDR3 reads TGTGCCAGCAGTTATTCGACAGGGGGAGCCTACGAGCAGTACTTC.

The V gene is TRBV10-1, the J gene TRBJ1-3; D gene unclear. Looked up from germline, CDR1 is WNHNN and CDR2 is SYGVQD (reference sequence). This CDR3 is 13 amino acids long. With 6 bases removed from V and 3 bases from J, the gap between germline ends came to 9 bases. CDR3 in amino acids: CASSPQYGNTIYF. DNA for the CDR3: TGCGCCAGCAGCCCGCAGTATGGAAACACCATATATTTT.

The rearrangement links TRBV21-1 to TRBJ2-7; the table's TRBD2 call for D was not verified on the DNA. TRBV21-1 is a recognized pseudogene. The CDR3 runs 19 residues. The CDR3 here is CASSKSVLARALDRHEQYF. As DNA, the CDR3 is TGTGCCAGCAGCAAAAGCGTGCTCGCCCGGGCACTAGATCGCCACGAGCAGTACTTC.

This clone was picked up one time. The genes are TRBV4-2 and TRBJ2-5; TRBD2 matches 14 bases. Germline CDR1 reads LGHNA; CDR2 reads YNFKEQ. Trimming removed 4 bases from V and 1 base from J; junction bases left unmatched: 8. The CDR3 is 18 amino acids. Here the CDR3 reads CASSLGTSGGRPQETQYF. The CDR3 nucleotides read TGTGCCAGCAGCCTAGGGACTAGCGGGGGCCGCCCCCAAGAGACCCAGTACTTC.

This chain uses TRBV6-5 with TRBJ1-2; D possibly corresponds to TRBD1 (6 bases). The CDR3 spans 15 residues. The ends were cut back, 0 bases at V and 8 bases at J, with 16 bases in the middle. Germline V gene lookup returns CDR1 MNHEY and CDR2 SVGAGI. The CDR3 DNA reads TGTGCCAGCAGTTACTCGACCCTGGGGGCTAAGGGCTACACCTTC. This gives the protein CASSYSTLGAKGYTF.

Remarks on this clone: The junction and the germline gene differ at one end; a read error may be behind it. This chain uses TRBV5-8 with TRBJ1-1; D is uncertain. The CDR3 runs 15 residues. Germline V gives CDR1 SGHTS, CDR2 YDEGEE. CDR3 sequence reads: CASSLRTRRNTEAFF. In DNA, the CDR3 is TGTGCCAGCAGCTTACGCACCAGGAGGAACACTGAGGCTTTCTTT.

V gene TRBV7-8 combines with J gene TRBJ1-5; perhaps TRBD1 as D (6 bases). Germline loops: CDR1 SGHVS, CDR2 FQNEAQ. The germline V and J ends were trimmed by 5 bases and 3 bases, with 14 bases remaining between them. The CDR3 loop spans 15 amino acids. CDR3 residues: CASSPPGQPNQPQHF. The CDR3, as DNA: TGTGCCAGCAGCCCCCCCGGACAGCCCAATCAGCCCCAGCATTTT.

The chain recombines TRBV2 with TRBJ1-5; no clear D gene. The CDR3 contains 13 residues. V shed 1 base and J shed 3 bases, with 4 bases lying between them. CDR1 is SNHLY, CDR2 FYNNEI, per germline. The CDR3, as DNA: TGTGCCAGCAGTGAAGGTAACAATCAGCCCCAGCATTTT. Residues: CASSEGNNQPQHF.

This rearrangement joins TRBV14 to TRBJ1-2; D may be TRBD1 (5 bases). The V gene lost 4 bases and the J gene lost 2 bases, with 8 bases spanning the gap. Germline V gives CDR1 SGHDN, CDR2 FVKESK. The length of the CDR3 is 13 residues. The CDR3 loop is CASSPRQNYGYTF. The CDR3 DNA reads as TGTGCCAGCAGCCCCAGACAGAACTATGGCTACACCTTC.

This chain links TRBV19 with TRBJ1-5; the D gene is possibly TRBD1 (5 bases). CDR1 LNHDA and CDR2 SQIVND come from the germline V gene (reference sequence). Trimming pared 7 bases from V and 2 bases from J, leaving 12 bases between. This CDR3 has 14 amino acids. DNA for the CDR3: TGTGCCAGTATGCATTGGGGGGGCAATCAGCCCCAGCATTTT. This sequence encodes CASMHWGGNQPQHF.

This sequence joins TRBV7-2 and TRBJ1-2; weak D call: TRBD1 (6 bases). V was trimmed by 1 base and J by 8 bases, leaving 17 bases between them. The CDR3 runs to 15 residues. Per the germline V gene, CDR1 is SGHTA and CDR2 is FQGNSA. Here the CDR3 reads CASSLGWTAHRGYTF. The CDR3 DNA reads as TGTGCCAGCAGCTTAGGGTGGACAGCCCACCGGGGCTACACCTTC.

This clone is a singleton in its sample. The chain links TRBV6-6 to TRBJ1-1; TRBD1 agrees at 8 bases. The CDR3 contains 15 residues. The germline CDR1 and CDR2 sequences are MNHNY and SVGAGI (reference sequence). V gave up 5 bases and J gave up 5 bases; unmatched junction bases: 10. DNA of the CDR3: TGTGCCAGCAGTCCCGCAGGGGGCTGGGGGACTGAAGCTTTCTTT. Protein sequence: CASSPAGGWGTEAFF.